This T cell receptor (beta chain) was sequenced during a study of blood T cell repertoires in COVID-19. Germline loops: CDR1 SGHRS, CDR2 YFSETQ. CDR3 length: 15 residues. Trimming shortened V by 2 bases and J by 0 bases, and 11 bases separated the two germline ends. The data were produced by immunoSEQ multiplex PCR, yet TCRdb's version contains in-frame clones alone and is incomplete. The sample has approximately 470,000 clones; approximately 85% are singletons. This TCR was recovered from a human donor in a cohort sampled during active COVID-19. The rearrangement uses TRBV5-1 and TRBJ1-2; D might be TRBD1 (6 bases). Sequencing was performed on peripheral blood. The CDR3 loop reads CASSLGQFSNYGYTF. The CDR3 coding sequence is TGCGCCAGCAGCTTAGGACAGTTTTCTAACTATGGCTACACCTTC.